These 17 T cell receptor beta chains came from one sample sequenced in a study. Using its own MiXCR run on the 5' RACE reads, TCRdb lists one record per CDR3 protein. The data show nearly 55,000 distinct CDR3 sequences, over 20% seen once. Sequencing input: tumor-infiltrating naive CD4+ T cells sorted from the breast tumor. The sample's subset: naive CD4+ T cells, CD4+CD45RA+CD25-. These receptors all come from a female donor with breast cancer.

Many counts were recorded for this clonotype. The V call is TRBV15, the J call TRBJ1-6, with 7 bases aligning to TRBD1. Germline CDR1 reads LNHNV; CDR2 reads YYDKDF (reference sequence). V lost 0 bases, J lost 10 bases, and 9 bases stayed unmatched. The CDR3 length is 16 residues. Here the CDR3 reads CATSRDRTGFGSPLHF. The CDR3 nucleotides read TGTGCCACCAGCAGAGATAGGACAGGCTTCGGATCACCCCTCCACTTT.

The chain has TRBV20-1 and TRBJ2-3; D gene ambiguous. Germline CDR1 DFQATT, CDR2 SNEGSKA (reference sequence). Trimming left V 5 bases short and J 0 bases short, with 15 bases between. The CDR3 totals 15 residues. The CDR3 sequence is CSAQARASSTDTQYF. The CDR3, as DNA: TGCAGTGCTCAGGCAAGGGCCTCTAGCACAGATACGCAGTATTTT.

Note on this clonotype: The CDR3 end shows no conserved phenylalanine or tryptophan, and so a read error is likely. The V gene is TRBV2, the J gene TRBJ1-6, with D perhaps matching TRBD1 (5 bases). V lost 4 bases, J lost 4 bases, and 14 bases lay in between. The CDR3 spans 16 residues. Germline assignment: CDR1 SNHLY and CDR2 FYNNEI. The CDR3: CASSAGLPGYNSPLHS. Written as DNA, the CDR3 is TGTGCCAGCAGTGCGGGCCTACCAGGGTATAATTCACCCCTCCACTCT.

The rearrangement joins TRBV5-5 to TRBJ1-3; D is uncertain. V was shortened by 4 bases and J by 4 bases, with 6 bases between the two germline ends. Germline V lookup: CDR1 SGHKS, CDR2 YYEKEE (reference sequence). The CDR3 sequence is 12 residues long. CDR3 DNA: TGTGCCAGCAGCCAGTTGGGAAACACCATATATTTT. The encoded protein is CASSQLGNTIYF.

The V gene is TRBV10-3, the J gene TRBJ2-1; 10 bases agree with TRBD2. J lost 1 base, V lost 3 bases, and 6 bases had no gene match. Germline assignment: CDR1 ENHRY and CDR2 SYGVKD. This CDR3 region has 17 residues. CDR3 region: CAISDPSGRVSYNEQFF. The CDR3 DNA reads TGTGCCATCAGTGACCCTAGCGGGAGAGTTTCCTACAATGAGCAGTTCTTC.

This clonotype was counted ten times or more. The CDR3 protein is CASRLTGSGNTIYF. CDR3 DNA: TGTGCCAGCAGGTTGACAGGGTCTGGAAACACCATATATTTT. The chain has TRBV6-6 and TRBJ1-3, with 7 positions matching TRBD1. Per germline, CDR1 MNHNY and CDR2 SVGAGI (reference sequence). V shed 6 bases and J 1 base; nucleotides not matched to a gene: 3. CDR3 size: 14 residues.

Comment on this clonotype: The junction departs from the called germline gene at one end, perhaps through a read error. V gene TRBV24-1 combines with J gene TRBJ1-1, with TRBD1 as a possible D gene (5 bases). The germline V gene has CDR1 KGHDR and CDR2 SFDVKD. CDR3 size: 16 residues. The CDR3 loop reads CATSGGVSRGGTEACF. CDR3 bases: TGTGCCACCAGTGGGGGGGTTTCACGGGGTGGCACTGAAGCTTGCTTT.

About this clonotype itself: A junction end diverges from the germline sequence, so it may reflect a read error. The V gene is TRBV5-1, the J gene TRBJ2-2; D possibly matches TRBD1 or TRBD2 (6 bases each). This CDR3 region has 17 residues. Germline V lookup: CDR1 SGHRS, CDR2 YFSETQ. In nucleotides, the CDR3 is TGCGCCAGCAGCTTTGGTAGGGGGACAACGAACACCGGGGGGCTGTTTTTT. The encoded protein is CASSFGRGTTNTGGLFF.

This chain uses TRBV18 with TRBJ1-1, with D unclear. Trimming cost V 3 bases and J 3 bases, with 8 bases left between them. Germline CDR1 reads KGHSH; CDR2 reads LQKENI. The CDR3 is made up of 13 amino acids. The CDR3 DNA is TGTGCCAGCTCACCTTCACAAGACACTGAAGCTTTCTTT. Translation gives CASSPSQDTEAFF. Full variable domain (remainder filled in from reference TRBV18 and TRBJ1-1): NAGVMQNPRHLVRRRGQEARLRCSPMKGHSHVYWYRQLPEEGLKFMVYLQKENIIDESGMPKERFSAEFPKEGPSILRIQQVVRGDSAAYFCASSPSQDTEAFFGQGTRLTVV.

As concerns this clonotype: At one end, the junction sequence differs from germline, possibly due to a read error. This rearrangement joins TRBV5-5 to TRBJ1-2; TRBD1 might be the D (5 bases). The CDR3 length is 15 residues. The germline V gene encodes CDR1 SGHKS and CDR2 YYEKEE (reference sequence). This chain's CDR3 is CASSEGPGSNYSYTF. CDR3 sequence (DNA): TGTGCCAGCAGCGAGGGGCCAGGGAGTAACTATAGCTACACCTTC.

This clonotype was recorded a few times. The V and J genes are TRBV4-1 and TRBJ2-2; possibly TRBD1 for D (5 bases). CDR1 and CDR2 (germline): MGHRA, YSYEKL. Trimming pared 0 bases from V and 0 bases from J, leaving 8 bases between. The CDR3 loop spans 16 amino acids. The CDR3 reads CASSQDRGTNTGELFF. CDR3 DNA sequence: TGCGCCAGCAGCCAAGATAGGGGTACGAACACCGGGGAGCTGTTTTTT.

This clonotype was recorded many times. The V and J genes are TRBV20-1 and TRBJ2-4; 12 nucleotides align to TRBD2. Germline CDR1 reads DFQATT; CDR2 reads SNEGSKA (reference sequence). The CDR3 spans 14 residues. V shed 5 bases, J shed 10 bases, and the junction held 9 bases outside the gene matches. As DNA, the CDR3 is TGCAGTGCTGAAAGGACTAGCGGGGCTAGTATTCAGTACTTC. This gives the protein CSAERTSGASIQYF.

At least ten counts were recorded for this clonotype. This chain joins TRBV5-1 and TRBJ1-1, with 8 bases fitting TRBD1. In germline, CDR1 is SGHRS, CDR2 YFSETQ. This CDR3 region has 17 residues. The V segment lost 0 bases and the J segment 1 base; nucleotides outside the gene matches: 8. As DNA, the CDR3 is TGCGCCAGCAGCTTGGGCGGACAGGGAACGGGGAACACTGAAGCTTTCTTT. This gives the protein CASSLGGQGTGNTEAFF.

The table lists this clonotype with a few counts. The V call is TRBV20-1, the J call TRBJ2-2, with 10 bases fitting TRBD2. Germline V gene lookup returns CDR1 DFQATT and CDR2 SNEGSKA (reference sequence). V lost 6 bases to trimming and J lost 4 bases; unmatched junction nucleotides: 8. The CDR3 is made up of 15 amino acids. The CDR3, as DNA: TGCAGTGCCGCTAGCGGGAGAGTCGGCACCGGGGAGCTGTTTTTT. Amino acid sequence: CSAASGRVGTGELFF.

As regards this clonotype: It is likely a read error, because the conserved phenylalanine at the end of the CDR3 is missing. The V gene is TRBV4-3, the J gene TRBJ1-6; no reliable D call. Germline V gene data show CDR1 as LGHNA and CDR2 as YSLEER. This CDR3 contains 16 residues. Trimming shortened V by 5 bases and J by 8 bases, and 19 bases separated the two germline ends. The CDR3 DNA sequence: TGCGCCAGCAGCTCCAAAGGTGGCAGCGCCTATTCACCCCTCCACTTG. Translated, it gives CASSSKGGSAYSPLHL.

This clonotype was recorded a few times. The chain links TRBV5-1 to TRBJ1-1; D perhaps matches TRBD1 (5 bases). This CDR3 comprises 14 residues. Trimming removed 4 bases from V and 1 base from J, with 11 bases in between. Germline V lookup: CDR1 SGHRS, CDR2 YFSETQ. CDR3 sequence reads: CASSPQTENTEAFF. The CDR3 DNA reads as TGCGCCAGCAGCCCACAGACAGAGAACACTGAAGCTTTCTTT.

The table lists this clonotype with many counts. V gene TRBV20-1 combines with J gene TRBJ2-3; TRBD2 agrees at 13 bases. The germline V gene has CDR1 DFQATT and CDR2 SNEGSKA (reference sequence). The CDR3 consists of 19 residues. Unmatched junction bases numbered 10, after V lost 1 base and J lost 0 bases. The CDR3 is CSARGSSPGLAGSTDTQYF. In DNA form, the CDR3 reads TGCAGTGCTAGAGGTTCCAGTCCGGGACTAGCGGGAAGCACAGATACGCAGTATTTT.